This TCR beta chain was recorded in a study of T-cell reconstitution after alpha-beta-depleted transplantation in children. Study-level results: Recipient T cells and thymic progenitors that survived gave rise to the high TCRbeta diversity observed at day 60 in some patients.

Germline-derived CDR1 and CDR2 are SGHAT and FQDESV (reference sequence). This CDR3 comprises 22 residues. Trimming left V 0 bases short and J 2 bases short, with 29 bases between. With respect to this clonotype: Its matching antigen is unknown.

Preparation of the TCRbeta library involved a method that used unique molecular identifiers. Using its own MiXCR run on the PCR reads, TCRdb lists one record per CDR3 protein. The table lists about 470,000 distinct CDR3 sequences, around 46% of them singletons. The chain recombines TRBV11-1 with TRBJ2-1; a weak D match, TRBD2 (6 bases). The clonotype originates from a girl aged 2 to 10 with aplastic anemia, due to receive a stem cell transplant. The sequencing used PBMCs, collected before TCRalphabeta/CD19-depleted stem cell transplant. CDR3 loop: CASSLAASIVGRKGRTYNEQFF. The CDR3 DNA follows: TGTGCCAGCAGCTTAGCCGCAAGCATTGTCGGGAGAAAGGGTCGCACCTACAATGAGCAGTTCTTC.